This T cell receptor (beta chain) was sequenced during a study of T cell changes during pregnancy in multiple sclerosis. This CDR3 is 15 amino acids long. Sequencing was performed with immunoSEQ multiplex PCR; in TCRdb, only in-frame clones are kept and a portion is missing. Among 39,000 or so clones listed, roughly 88% were seen once. The specimen was CD8+ T cells from peripheral blood mononuclear cells, collected in the first trimester of pregnancy. The chain combines TRBV21-1 with TRBJ1-5; whether TRBD1, the table's D call, matches the DNA was not checked. TRBV21-1 has pseudogene status. The sequence came from a female donor with multiple sclerosis, enrolled in a pregnancy study. The CDR3 protein is CASSKSDRSGQPQHF. CDR3 sequence (DNA): TGTGCCAGCAGCAAGTCCGACAGGTCGGGTCAGCCCCAGCATTTT.